What follows are 3 T cell receptor beta chains derived from one specimen sequenced in a study of identical twins. TCRdb redid the calling of the 5' RACE reads with MiXCR, one entry per CDR3 protein. The sample records 1,800,000 or so distinct CDR3 sequences, roughly 35% being singletons. Specimen: cord blood. Receptors were obtained from a newborn girl in good health.

This rearrangement joins TRBV3-1 to TRBJ2-3; D is possibly TRBD1 (5 bases). The CDR3 loop spans 17 amino acids. Germline lookup yields CDR1 LGHDT and CDR2 YNNKEL (reference sequence). Trimming pared 1 base from V and 0 bases from J, leaving 14 bases between. The chain's CDR3 is CASSQGLDRTSTDTQYF. Written as DNA, the CDR3 is TGTGCCAGCAGCCAAGGCCTAGACAGAACTAGCACAGATACGCAGTATTTT.

This clonotype was counted at least ten times. The junction shows a germline mismatch at one end, possibly a read error. The rearrangement uses TRBV7-7 and TRBJ2-7; tentative D call: TRBD1 (6 bases). CDR3 length: 13 residues. Germline V CDR1 and CDR2: SSHAT, FNYEAQ (reference sequence). CDR3 nucleotides: TGTGCCAGCAGTTTAGGGACAAACTACGAGCAGTACTTC. Translation: CASSLGTNYEQYF.

This clonotype came up a few times. The J gene is TRBJ2-3, the V gene TRBV20-1; TRBD2 might be the D (5 bases). Germline assignment: CDR1 DFQATT and CDR2 SNEGSKA (reference sequence). Trimming stripped 0 bases from V and 2 bases from J, with 12 bases between. This CDR3 has 15 amino acids. The CDR3 loop reads CSARDPRDHTDTQYF. The CDR3 DNA reads TGCAGTGCTAGAGATCCCCGGGATCACACAGATACGCAGTATTTT.